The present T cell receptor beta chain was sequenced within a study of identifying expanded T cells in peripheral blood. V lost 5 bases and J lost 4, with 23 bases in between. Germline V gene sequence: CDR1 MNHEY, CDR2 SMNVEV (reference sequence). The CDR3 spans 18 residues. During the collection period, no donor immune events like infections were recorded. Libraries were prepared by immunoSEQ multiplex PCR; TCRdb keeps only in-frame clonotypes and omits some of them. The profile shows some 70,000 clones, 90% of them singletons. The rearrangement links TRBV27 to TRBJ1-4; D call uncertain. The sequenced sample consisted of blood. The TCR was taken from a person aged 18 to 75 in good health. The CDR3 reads CASSPPREKVRLNEKLFF. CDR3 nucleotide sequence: TGTGCCAGCAGTCCTCCCCGGGAAAAGGTACGACTTAATGAAAAACTGTTTTTT.